This is a list of T cell receptor beta chains from one sample in a study of T cells in localized non-small cell lung cancer. Sequencing was performed with immunoSEQ multiplex PCR; in TCRdb, only in-frame clones are kept and a portion is missing. The table has 70,000 to 85,000 clones, approximately 84% seen once. The material was peripheral blood, obtained before any cancer treatment. The receptors derive from a female donor over 55 with stage I lung adenocarcinoma. CDR3s include the opening cysteine and the closing phenylalanine or tryptophan. Each record gives: V gene, J gene, D gene, clone size, CDR3 DNA, CDR3 protein. A D gene is named only where the DNA matches it firmly. Clone size is not always given. Where it is, it says once, few, many or a class for expanded clones.

V gene: TRBV6-4; J gene: TRBJ2-4; D gene: NA; clone size: NA; CDR3 DNA: TGTGCCAGCAGTGACCCAGCCCACCTTGGGGCCAAAAACATTCAGTACTTC; CDR3 protein: CASSDPAHLGAKNIQYF
V gene: TRBV14; J gene: TRBJ1-1; D gene: NA; clone size: NA; CDR3 DNA: TGTGCCAGCAGCCAAGGTATTTATTTCGGCGAGGAAGCTTTCTTT; CDR3 protein: CASSQGIYFGEEAFF
V gene: TRBV7-2; J gene: TRBJ2-1; D gene: TRBD2; clone size: once; CDR3 DNA: TGTGCCAGCAGCTTACGGCGGGAGGGCATGTTCTTC; CDR3 protein: CASSLRREGMFF
V gene: TRBV6-1; J gene: TRBJ1-2; D gene: NA; clone size: NA; CDR3 DNA: TGTGCCAGCAGGGAGGACACCTATAACTATGGCTACACCTTC; CDR3 protein: CASREDTYNYGYTF
V gene: TRBV7-3; J gene: TRBJ2-1; D gene: NA; clone size: NA; CDR3 DNA: TGTGCCAGCAGCTTAAATCGCCCGCCGGTCCATGAGCAGTTCTTC; CDR3 protein: CASSLNRPPVHEQFF
V gene: TRBV27; J gene: TRBJ2-3; D gene: NA; clone size: NA; CDR3 DNA: TGTGCCAGCCGCCGGGATTACAGTACAGATACGCAGTATTTT; CDR3 protein: CASRRDYSTDTQYF
V gene: TRBV25-1; J gene: TRBJ2-3; D gene: NA; clone size: NA; CDR3 DNA: TGTGCCAGCAGTTTCACAGATACGCAGTATTTT; CDR3 protein: CASSFTDTQYF
V gene: TRBV29-1; J gene: TRBJ1-3; D gene: NA; clone size: NA; CDR3 DNA: TGCAGCGTTGGTAGCGGAGGTGGAAACACCATATATTTT; CDR3 protein: CSVGSGGGNTIYF
V gene: TRBV28; J gene: TRBJ1-4; D gene: NA; clone size: once; CDR3 DNA: TGTGCCAGCAGTACCGCTTTGGCCGAAAAACTGTTTTTT; CDR3 protein: CASSTALAEKLFF
V gene: TRBV6-5; J gene: TRBJ1-5; D gene: NA; clone size: NA; CDR3 DNA: TGTGCCAGCAGCCGCCTGGGTGGTCAGCCCCAGCATTTT; CDR3 protein: CASSRLGGQPQHF
V gene: TRBV11-2; J gene: TRBJ2-5; D gene: NA; clone size: NA; CDR3 DNA: TGTGCCAGCAGCTCCCTTGGGGGGCAAGAGACCCAGTACTTC; CDR3 protein: CASSSLGGQETQYF